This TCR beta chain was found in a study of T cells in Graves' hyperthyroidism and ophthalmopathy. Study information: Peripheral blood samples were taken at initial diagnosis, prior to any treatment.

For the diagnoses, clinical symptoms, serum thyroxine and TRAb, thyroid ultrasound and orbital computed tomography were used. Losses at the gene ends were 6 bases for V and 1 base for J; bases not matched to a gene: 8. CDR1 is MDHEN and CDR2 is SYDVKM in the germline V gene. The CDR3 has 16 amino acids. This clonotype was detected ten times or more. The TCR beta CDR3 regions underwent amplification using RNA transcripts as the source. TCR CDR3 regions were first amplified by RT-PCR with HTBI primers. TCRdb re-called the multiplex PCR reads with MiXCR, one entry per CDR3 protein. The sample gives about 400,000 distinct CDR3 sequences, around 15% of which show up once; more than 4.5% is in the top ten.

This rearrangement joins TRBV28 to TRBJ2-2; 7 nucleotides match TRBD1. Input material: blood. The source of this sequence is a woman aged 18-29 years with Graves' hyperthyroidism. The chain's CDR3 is CASRTVRDRNTGELFF. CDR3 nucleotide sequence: TGTGCCAGCAGAACCGTGAGGGACAGGAACACCGGGGAGCTGTTTTTT.